This TCR beta chain came from a study of CD8 T cells in ankylosing spondylitis. Study-wide results and caveats: Within peripheral blood, clones linked to disease were CD8+ and relatively rare. A TCR beta motif of seven or eight highly homologous variants appeared characteristic of ankylosing spondylitis blood.

The germline gives CDR1 MGHDK, CDR2 SYGVNS. Trimming cost V 2 bases and J 8 bases, with 9 bases left between them. The CDR3 is made up of 12 amino acids. To note about this clonotype: Its antigen is not identified.

By quantitative 5'-RACE with molecular barcodes, the TCR beta libraries were made. TCRdb passed the 5' RACE reads through MiXCR, listing each CDR3 protein once. The table shows 300,000 to 400,000 distinct CDR3 sequences, with approximately 14% occurring only once. The chain uses TRBV25-1 and TRBJ1-2; TRBD1 is a possible D gene (5 bases). Material: blood, either unsorted or a sorted T cell fraction (not recorded which). The receptor comes from a male donor with ankylosing spondylitis or in good health (not recorded which). Here the CDR3 reads CASSEQGRGYTF. In DNA, the CDR3 is TGTGCCAGCAGTGAACAGGGAAGGGGCTACACCTTC.